The source of this TCR beta chain is a study of shared clonotypes between healthy human individuals. Using immunoSEQ multiplex PCR, the repertoire was profiled, and TCRdb retains in-frame clones only, with some absent. This sample has 450,000 to 500,000 clones, with around 73% found just once. CDR1 MNHEY and CDR2 SVGAGI come from the germline V gene. Trimming stripped 2 bases from V and 3 bases from J, with 11 bases between. This CDR3 has 14 residues. In regard to this clone: Other DNA sequences in this specimen translate into the identical CDR3.

V gene TRBV6-5 combines with J gene TRBJ2-7, with unresolved D. The sample was PBMCs. The clonotype originates from a woman aged 40 to 50 in good health. Some clones in this sample may be carry-over from other donors' samples. In DNA form, the CDR3 reads TGTGCCAGCAGTTACGGGCGAGGTGGCTACGAGCAGTACTTC. Amino acid sequence: CASSYGRGGYEQYF.